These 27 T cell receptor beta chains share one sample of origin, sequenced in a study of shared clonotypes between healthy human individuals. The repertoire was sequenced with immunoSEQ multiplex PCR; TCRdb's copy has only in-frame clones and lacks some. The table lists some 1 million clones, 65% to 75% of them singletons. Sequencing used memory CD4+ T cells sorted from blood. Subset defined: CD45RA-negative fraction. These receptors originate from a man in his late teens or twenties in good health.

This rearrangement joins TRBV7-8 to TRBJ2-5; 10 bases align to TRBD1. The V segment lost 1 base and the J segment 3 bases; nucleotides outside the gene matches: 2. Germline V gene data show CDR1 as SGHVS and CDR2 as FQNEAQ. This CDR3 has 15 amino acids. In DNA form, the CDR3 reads TGTGCCAGCAGCTTAGGGGGACAGGGGAAAGAGACCCAGTACTTC. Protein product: CASSLGGQGKETQYF.

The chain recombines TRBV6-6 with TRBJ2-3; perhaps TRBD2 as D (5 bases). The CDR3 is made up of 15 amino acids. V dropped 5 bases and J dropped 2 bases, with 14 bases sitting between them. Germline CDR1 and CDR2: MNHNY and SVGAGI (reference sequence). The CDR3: CASSPGRTVTDTQYF. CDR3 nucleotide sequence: TGTGCCAGCAGTCCAGGACGGACTGTCACAGATACGCAGTATTTT.

CDR3 loop: CAWSLPGVTEAFF. CDR3 coding DNA: TGTGCCTGGAGTCTTCCGGGGGTCACTGAAGCTTTCTTT. The chain recombines TRBV30 with TRBJ1-1, with D perhaps matching TRBD1 (5 bases). The CDR3 is made up of 13 amino acids. From germline, CDR1 is GTSNPN and CDR2 SVGIG (reference sequence). V shed 2 bases and J shed 4 bases, with 11 bases lying between them.

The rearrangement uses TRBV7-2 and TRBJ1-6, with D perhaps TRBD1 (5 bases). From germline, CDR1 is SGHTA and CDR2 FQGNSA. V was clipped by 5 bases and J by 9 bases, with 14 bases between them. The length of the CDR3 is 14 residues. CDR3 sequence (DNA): TGTGCCAGCAGCCTTCGACAGAGTCGTTCACCCCTCCACTTT. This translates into CASSLRQSRSPLHF.

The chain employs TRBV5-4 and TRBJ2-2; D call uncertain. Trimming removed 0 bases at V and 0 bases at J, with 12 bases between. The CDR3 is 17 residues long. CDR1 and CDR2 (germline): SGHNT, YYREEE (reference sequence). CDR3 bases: TGTGCCAGCAGCTTGGGGCAGACAAATCCGAACACCGGGGAGCTGTTTTTT. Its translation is CASSLGQTNPNTGELFF.

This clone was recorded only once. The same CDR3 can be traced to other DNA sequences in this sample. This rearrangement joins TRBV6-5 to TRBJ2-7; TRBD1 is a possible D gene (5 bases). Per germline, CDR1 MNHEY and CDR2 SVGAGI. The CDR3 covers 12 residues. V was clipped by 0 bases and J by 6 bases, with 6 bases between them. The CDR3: CASSYSTGEQYF. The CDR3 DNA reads TGTGCCAGCAGTTACTCAACAGGCGAGCAGTACTTC.

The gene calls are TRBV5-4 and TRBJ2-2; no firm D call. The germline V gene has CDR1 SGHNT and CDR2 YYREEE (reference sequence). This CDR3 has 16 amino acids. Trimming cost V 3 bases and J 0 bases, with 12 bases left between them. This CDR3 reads CASSSITNSNTGELFF. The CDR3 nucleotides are TGTGCCAGCAGCTCGATAACCAATTCGAACACCGGGGAGCTGTTTTTT.

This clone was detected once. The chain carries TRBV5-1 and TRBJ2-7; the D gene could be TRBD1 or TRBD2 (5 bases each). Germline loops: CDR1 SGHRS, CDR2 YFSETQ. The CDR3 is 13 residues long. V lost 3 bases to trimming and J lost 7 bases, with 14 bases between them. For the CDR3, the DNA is TGCGCCAGCAGCTGGCTGGGGGTGGGTGAGCAGTACTTC. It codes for CASSWLGVGEQYF.

The CDR3 is CASSESLVLEQYF. In nucleotides, the CDR3 is TGCGCCAGCAGTGAGTCTCTAGTCCTCGAGCAGTACTTC. The chain employs TRBV10-1 and TRBJ2-7; D remains ambiguous. The V and J ends lost 0 bases and 6 bases respectively, with 9 bases between them. The CDR3 runs to 13 residues. The germline V gene encodes CDR1 WNHNN and CDR2 SYGVQD (reference sequence).

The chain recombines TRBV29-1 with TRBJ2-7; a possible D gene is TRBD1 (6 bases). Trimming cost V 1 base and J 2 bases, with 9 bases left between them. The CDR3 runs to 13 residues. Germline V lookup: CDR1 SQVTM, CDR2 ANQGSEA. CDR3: CSVEATGPYEQYF. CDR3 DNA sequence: TGCAGCGTTGAAGCGACAGGTCCCTACGAGCAGTACTTC.

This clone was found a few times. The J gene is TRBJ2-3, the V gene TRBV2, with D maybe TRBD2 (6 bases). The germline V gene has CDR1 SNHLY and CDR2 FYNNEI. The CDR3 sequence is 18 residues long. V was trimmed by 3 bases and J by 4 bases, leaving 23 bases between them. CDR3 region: CASSDRGNSDTGADTQYF. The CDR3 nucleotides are TGTGCCAGCAGTGACCGGGGGAATAGTGACACGGGGGCAGATACGCAGTATTTT.

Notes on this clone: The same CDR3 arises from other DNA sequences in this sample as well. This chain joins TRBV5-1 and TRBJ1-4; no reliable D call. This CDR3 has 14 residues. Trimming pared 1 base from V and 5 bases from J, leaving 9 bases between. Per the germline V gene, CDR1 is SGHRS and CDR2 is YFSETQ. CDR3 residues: CASSLPGPNEKLFF. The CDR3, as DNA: TGCGCCAGCAGCTTGCCAGGTCCGAATGAAAAACTGTTTTTT.

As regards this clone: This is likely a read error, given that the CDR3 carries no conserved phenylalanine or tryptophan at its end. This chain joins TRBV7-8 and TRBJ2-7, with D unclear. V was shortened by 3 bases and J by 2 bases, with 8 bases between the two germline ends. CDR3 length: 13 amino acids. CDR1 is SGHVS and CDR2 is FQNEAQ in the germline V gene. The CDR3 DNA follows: TGTGCCAGCAGCTTGGGCGTTCCCTACGAGCAGTACTCC. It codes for CASSLGVPYEQYS.

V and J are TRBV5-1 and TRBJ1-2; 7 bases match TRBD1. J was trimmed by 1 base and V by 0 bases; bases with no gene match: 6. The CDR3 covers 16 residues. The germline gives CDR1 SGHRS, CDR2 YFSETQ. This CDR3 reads CASSLAWDSLNYGYTF. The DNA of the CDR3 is TGCGCCAGCAGCTTGGCTTGGGACAGCCTTAACTATGGCTACACCTTC.

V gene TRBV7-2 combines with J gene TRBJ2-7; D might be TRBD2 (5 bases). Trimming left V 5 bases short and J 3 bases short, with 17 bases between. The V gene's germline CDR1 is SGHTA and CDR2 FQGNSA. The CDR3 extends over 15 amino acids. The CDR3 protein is CASSPDYGRLYEQYF. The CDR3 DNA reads TGTGCCAGCAGCCCAGACTATGGGCGCCTCTACGAGCAGTACTTC. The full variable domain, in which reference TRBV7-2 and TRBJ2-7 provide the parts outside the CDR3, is GAGVSQSPSNKVTEKGKDVELRCDPISGHTALYWYRQSLGQGLEFLIYFQGNSAPDKSGLPSDRFSAERTGGSVSTLTIQRTQQEDSAVYLCASSPDYGRLYEQYFGPGTRLTVT.

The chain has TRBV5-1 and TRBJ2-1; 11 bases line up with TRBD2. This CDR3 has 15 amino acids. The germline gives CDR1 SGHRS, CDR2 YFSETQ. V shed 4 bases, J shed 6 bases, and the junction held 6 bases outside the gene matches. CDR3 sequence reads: CASSGTSGIPNEQFF. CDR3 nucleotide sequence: TGCGCCAGCAGCGGGACTAGCGGCATTCCCAATGAGCAGTTCTTC.

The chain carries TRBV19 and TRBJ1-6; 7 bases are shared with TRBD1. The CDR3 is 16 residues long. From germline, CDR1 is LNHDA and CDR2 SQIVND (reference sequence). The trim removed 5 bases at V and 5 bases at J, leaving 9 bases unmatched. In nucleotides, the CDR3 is TGTGCCAGTAGTCACTGGGACAGCCGGGATAATTCACCCCTCCACTTT. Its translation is CASSHWDSRDNSPLHF.

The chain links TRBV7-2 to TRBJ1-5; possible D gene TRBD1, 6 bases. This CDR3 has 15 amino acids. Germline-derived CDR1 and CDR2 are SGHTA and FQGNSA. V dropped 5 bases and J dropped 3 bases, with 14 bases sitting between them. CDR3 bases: TGTGCCAGCAGCAATCAAGGACAGAACAATCAGCCCCAGCATTTT. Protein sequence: CASSNQGQNNQPQHF.

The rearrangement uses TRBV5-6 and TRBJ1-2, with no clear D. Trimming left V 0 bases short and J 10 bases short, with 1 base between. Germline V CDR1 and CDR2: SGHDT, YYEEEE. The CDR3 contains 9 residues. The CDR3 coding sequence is TGTGCCAGCAGCTTGGACTACACCTTC. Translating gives CASSLDYTF. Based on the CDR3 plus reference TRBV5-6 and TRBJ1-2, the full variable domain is DAGVTQSPTHLIKTRGQQVTLRCSPKSGHDTVSWYQQALGQGPQFIFQYYEEEERQRGNFPDRFSGHQFPNYSSELNVNALLLGDSALYLCASSLDYTFGSGTRLTVV.

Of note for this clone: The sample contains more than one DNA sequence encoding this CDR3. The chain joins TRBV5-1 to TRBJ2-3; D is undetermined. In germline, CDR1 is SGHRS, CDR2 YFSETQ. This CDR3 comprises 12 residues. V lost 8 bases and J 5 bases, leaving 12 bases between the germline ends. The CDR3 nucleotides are TGCGCCAGTTCCTCAACCGTAGATACGCAGTATTTT. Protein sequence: CASSSTVDTQYF.

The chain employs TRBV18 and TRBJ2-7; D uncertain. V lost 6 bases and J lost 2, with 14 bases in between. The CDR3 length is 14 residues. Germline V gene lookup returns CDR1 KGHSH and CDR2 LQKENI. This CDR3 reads CASSPDGVPYEQYF. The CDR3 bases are TGTGCCAGCTCGCCGGATGGGGTCCCCTACGAGCAGTACTTC. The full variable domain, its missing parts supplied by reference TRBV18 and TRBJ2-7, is NAGVMQNPRHLVRRRGQEARLRCSPMKGHSHVYWYRQLPEEGLKFMVYLQKENIIDESGMPKERFSAEFPKEGPSILRIQQVVRGDSAAYFCASSPDGVPYEQYFGPGTRLTVT.

CDR3 coding DNA: TGCGCCAGCAGGCCAGGGGGACAGTCCTCTGGAAACACCATATATTTT. It is translated as CASRPGGQSSGNTIYF. This chain links TRBV4-1 with TRBJ1-3; TRBD1 aligns across 7 bases. V was pared by 6 bases and J by 0 bases, with 8 bases of the junction left unmatched. Germline assignment: CDR1 MGHRA and CDR2 YSYEKL. The CDR3 has 16 residues.

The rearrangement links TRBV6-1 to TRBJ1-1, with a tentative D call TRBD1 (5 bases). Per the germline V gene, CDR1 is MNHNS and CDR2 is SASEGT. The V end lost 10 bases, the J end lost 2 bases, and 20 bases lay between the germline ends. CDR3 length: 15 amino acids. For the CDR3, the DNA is TGTGCCACCAAATTTGGACGGACATCAAACACTGAAGCTTTCTTT. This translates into CATKFGRTSNTEAFF.

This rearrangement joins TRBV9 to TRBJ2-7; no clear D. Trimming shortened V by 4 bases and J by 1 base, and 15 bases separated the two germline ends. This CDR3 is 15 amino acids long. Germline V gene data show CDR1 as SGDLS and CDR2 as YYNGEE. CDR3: CASSPHSDESYEQYF. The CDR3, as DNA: TGTGCCAGCAGCCCCCATTCTGACGAATCCTACGAGCAGTACTTC.

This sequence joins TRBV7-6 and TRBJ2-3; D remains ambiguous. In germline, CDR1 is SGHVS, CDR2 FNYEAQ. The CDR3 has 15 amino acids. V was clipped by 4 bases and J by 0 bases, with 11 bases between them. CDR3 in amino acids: CASSSALGSTDTQYF. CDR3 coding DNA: TGTGCCAGCAGCTCCGCCCTCGGGAGCACAGATACGCAGTATTTT.

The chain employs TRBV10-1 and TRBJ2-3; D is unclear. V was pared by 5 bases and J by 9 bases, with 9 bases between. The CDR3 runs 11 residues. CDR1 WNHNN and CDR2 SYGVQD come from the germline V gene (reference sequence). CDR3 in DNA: TGCGCCAGCAGTACTAAATCGACGCAGTATTTT. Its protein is CASSTKSTQYF.

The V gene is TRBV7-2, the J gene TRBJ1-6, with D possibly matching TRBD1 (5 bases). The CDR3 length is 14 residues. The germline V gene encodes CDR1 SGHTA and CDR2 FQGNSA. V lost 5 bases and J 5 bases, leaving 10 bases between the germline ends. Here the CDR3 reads CASSADSNNSPLHF. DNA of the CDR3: TGTGCCAGCAGCGCCGACAGTAATAATTCACCCCTCCACTTT.